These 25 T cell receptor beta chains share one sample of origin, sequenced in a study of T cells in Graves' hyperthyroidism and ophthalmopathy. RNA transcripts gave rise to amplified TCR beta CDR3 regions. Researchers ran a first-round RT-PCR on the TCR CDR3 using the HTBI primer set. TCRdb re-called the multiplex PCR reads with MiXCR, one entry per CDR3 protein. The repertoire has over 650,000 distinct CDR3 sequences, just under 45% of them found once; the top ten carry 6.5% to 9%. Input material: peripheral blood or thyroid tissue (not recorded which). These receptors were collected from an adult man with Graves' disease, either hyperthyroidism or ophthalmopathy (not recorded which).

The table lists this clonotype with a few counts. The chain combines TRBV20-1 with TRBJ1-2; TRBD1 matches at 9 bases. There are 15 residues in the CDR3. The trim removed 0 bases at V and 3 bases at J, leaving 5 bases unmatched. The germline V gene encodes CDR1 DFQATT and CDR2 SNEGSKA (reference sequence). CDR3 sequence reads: CSARDLGQGYYGYTF. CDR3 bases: TGCAGTGCTAGAGATCTCGGACAGGGGTACTATGGCTACACCTTC.

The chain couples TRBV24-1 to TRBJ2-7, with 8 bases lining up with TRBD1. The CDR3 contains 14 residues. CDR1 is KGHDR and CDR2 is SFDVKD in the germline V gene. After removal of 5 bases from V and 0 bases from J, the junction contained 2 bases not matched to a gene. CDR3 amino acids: CATSGDRNSYEQYF. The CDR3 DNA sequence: TGTGCCACCAGTGGGGACAGGAACTCCTACGAGCAGTACTTC.

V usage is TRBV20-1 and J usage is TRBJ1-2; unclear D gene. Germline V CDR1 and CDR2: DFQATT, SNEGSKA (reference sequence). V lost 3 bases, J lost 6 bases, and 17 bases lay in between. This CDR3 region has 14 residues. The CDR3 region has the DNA TGCAGTGCTAGTACCCGTGGAGGGCCCGATGGCTACACCTTC. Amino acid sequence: CSASTRGGPDGYTF.

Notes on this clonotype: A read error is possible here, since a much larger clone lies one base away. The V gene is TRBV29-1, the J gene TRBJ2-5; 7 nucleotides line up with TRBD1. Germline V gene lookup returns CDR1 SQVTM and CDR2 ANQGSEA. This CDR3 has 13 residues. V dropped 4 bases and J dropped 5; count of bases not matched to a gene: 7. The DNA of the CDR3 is TGCAGCGTTGTAGGACAGGATCTCGAGACCCAGTACTTC. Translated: CSVVGQDLETQYF.

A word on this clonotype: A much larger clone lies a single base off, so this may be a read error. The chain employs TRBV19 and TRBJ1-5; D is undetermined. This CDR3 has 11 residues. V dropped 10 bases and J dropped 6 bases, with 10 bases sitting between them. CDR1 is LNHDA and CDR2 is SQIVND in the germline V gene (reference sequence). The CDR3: CATDPSQPQHF. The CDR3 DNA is TGTGCCACCGACCCCTCTCAGCCCCAGCATTTT.

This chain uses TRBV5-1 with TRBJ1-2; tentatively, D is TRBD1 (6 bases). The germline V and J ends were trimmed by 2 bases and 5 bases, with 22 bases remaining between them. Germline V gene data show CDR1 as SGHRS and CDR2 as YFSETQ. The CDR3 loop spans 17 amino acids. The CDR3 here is CASSFSTILRGTYGYTF. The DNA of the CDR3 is TGCGCCAGCAGCTTCTCGACGATACTCAGGGGTACATATGGCTACACCTTC. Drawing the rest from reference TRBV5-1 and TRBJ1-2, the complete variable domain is KAGVTQTPRYLIKTRGQQVTLSCSPISGHRSVSWYQQTPGQGLQFLFEYFSETQRNKGNFPGRFSGRQFSNSRSEMNVSTLELGDSALYLCASSFSTILRGTYGYTFGSGTRLTVV.

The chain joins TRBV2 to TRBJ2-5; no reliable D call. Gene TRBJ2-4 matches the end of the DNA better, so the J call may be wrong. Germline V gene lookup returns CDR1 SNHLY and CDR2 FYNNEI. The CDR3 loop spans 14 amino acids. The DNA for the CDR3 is TGTGCCAGCAGTGAAGGGGCAGTGTTGAACATTCAGTACTTC. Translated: CASSEGAVLNIQYF.

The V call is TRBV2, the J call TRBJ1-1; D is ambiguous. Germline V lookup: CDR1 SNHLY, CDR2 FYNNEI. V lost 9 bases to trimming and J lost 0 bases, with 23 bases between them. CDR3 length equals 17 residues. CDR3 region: CASPHSIGLHMNTEAFF. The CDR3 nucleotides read TGTGCCAGTCCTCATAGCATCGGACTTCACATGAACACTGAAGCTTTCTTT.

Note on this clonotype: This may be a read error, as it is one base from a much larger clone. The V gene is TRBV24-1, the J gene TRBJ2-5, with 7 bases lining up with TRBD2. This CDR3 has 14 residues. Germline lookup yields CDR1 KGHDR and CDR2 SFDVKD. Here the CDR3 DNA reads TGTGCCATCAGTGATGGGAGGGCCTTAGAGACCCAGTACTTC. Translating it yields CAISDGRALETQYF.

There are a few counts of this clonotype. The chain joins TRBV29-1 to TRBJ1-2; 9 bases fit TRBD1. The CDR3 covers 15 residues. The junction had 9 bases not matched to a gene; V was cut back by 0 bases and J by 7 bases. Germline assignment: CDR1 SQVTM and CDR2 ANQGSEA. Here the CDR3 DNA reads TGCAGCGTTGAAGAATTACCGGGACAGGGAAGTGGCTACACCTTC. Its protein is CSVEELPGQGSGYTF.

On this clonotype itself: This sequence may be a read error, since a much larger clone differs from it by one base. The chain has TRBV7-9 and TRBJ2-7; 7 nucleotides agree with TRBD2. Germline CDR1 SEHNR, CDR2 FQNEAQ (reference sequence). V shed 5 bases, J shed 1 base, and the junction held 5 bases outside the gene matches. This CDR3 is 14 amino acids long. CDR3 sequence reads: CASSIRDYSYEQYF. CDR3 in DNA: TGTGCCAGCAGCATCCGGGACTATTCCTACGAGCAGTACTTC.

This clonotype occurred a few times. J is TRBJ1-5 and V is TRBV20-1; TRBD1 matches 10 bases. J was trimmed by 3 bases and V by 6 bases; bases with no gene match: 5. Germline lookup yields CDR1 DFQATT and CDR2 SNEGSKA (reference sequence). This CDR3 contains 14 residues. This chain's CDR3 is CSARTGGYNQPQHF. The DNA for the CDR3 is TGCAGTGCAAGGACAGGGGGGTACAATCAGCCCCAGCATTTT.

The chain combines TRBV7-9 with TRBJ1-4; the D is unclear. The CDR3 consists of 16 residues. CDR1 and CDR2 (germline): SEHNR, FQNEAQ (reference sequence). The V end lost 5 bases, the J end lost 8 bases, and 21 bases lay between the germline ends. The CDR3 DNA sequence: TGTGCCAGCAGCATAGGACTCGACCCTATTGGGGAAAAACTGTTTTTT. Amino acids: CASSIGLDPIGEKLFF.

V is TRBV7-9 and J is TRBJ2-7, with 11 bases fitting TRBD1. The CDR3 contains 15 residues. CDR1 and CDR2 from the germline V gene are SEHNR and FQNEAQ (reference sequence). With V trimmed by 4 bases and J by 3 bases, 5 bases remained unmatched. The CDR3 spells CASSWTGQGGYEQYF. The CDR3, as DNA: TGTGCCAGCAGCTGGACGGGACAGGGGGGCTACGAGCAGTACTTC. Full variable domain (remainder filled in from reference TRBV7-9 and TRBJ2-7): DTGVSQNPRHKITKRGQNVTFRCDPISEHNRLYWYRQTLGQGPEFLTYFQNEAQLEKSRLLSDRFSAERPKGSFSTLEIQRTEQGDSAMYLCASSWTGQGGYEQYFGPGTRLTVT.

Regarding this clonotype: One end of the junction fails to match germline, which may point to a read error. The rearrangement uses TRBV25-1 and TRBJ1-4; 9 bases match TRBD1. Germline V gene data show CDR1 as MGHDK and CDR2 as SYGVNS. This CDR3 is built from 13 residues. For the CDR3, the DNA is TGTGCCAGCTACGACAGGGGGAATGAGAAACTGTTTTTT. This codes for CASYDRGNEKLFF.

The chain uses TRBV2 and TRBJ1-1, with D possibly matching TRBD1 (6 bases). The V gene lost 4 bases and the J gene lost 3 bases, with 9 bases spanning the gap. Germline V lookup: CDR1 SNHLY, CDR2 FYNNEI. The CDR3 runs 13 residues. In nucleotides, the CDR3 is TGTGCCAGCAGTGTTAAGGGGGACACTGAAGCTTTCTTT. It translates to CASSVKGDTEAFF.

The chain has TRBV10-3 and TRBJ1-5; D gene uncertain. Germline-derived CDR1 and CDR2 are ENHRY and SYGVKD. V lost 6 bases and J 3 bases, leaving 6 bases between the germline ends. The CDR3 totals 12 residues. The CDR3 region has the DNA TGTGCCATCAGCCGGGACAATCAGCCCCAGCATTTT. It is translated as CAISRDNQPQHF.

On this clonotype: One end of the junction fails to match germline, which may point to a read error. CDR3 nucleotide sequence: TGTGCCGGTAGTGCCTACAGCCGGCCGGGGTCACCCCTCCACTTT. It is translated as CAGSAYSRPGSPLHF. V is TRBV19 and J is TRBJ1-6, with D uncertain. From germline, CDR1 is LNHDA and CDR2 SQIVND (reference sequence). CDR3 length: 15 amino acids.

The CDR3, as DNA: TGCAGCGTTGTCGGGACCGCTAATGAAAAACTGTTTTTT. It is translated as CSVVGTANEKLFF. The chain joins TRBV29-1 to TRBJ1-4, with D possibly matching TRBD1 (5 bases). The V and J ends lost 4 bases and 3 bases respectively, with 9 bases between them. This CDR3 contains 13 residues. Germline V gene data show CDR1 as SQVTM and CDR2 as ANQGSEA.

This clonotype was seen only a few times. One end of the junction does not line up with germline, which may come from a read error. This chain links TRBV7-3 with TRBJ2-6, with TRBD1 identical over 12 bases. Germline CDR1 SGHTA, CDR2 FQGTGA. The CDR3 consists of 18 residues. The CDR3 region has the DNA TGCGCCAGCAGCCATACCGGGACAGGGGGCTTTGGGGCCAACGTCCTGACTTTC. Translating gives CASSHTGTGGFGANVLTF.

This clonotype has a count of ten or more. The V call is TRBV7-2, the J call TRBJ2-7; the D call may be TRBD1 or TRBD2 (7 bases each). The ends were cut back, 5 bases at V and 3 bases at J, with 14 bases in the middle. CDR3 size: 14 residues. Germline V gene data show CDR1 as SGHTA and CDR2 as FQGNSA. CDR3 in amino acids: CASSAGDSYYEQYF. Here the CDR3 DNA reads TGTGCCAGCAGCGCGGGGGACAGCTACTACGAGCAGTACTTC.

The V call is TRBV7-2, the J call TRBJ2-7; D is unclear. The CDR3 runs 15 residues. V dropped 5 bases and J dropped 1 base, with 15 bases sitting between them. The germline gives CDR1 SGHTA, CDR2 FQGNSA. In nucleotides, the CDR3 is TGTGCCAGCAGCCCCGGAGCCGGGCTATCCTACGAGCAGTACTTC. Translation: CASSPGAGLSYEQYF.

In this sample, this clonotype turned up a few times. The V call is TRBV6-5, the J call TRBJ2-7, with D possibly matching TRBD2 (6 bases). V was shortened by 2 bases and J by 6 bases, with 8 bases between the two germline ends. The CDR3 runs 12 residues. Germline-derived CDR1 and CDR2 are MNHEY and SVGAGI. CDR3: CASSYAGFEQYF. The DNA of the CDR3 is TGTGCCAGCAGTTACGCGGGATTCGAGCAGTACTTC.

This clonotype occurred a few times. The CDR3 DNA is TGTGCCAGCAGTTACTCGATTTGGCAGACGAACTATGGCTACACCTTC. Its protein is CASSYSIWQTNYGYTF. The chain couples TRBV2 to TRBJ1-2; D remains ambiguous. Germline assignment: CDR1 SNHLY and CDR2 FYNNEI. V lost 5 bases to trimming and J lost 2 bases, with 18 bases between them. The CDR3 extends over 16 amino acids.

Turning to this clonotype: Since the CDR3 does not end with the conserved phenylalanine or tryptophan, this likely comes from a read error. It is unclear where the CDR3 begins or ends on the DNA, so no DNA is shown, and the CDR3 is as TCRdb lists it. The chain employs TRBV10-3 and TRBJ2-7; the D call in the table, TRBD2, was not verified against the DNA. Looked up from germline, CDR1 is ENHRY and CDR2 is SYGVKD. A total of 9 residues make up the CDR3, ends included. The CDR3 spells CAISDWLAG.